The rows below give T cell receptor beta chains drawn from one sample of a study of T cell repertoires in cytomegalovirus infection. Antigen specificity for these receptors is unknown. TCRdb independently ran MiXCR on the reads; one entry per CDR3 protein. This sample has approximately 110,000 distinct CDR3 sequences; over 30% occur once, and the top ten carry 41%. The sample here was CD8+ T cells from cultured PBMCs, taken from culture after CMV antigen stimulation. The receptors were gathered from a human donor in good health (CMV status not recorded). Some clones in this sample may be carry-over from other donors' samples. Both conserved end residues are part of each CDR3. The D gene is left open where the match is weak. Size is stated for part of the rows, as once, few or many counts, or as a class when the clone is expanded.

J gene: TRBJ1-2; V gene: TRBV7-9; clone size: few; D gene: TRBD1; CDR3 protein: CASSLLPGQGVVYGYTF; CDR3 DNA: TGTGCCAGCAGCTTACTACCGGGACAGGGGGTAGTCTATGGCTACACCTTC
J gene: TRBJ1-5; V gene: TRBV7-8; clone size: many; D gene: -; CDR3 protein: CASSPVIGGAGQPQHF; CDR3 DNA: TGTGCCAGCAGCCCCGTAATTGGGGGGGCTGGTCAGCCCCAGCATTTT
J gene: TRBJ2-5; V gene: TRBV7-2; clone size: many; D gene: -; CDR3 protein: CASSSWAGGGLETQYF; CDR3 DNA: TGTGCCAGCAGCTCTTGGGCTGGGGGCGGATTGGAGACCCAGTACTTC
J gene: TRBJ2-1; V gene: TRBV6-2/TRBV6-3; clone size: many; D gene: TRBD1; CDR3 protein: CASSFLRTGGKAYNEQFF; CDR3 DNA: TGTGCCAGCAGTTTCTTGCGAACAGGGGGTAAGGCCTACAATGAGCAGTTCTTC
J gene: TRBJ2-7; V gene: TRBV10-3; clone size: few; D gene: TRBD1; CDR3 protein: CAISDLPTGRSSYEQYF; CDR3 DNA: TGTGCCATCAGTGACCTCCCGACAGGGAGAAGCTCCTACGAGCAGTACTTC
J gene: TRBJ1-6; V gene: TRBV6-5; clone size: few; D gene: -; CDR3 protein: CASRLQGLSYNSPLHF; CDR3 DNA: TGTGCCAGCAGGCTGCAGGGCCTCTCCTATAATTCACCCCTCCACTTT
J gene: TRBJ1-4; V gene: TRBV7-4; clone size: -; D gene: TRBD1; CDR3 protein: CASSSGLTGEGNEKLFF; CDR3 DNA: TGTGCCAGCAGCTCCGGTCTGACAGGGGAAGGAAATGAAAAACTGTTTTTT
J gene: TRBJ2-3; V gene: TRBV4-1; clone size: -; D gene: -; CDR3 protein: CASSQDAGDPDTQYF; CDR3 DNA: TGCGCCAGCAGCCAAGATGCAGGGGACCCAGATACGCAGTATTTT
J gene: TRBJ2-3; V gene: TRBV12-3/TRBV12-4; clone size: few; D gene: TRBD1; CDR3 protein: CASLSGGRDTQYF; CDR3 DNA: TGTGCCAGCCTCTCAGGGGGCCGAGATACGCAGTATTTT
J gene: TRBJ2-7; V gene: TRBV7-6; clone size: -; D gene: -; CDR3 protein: CASSTERGLYEQYF; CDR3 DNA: TGTGCCAGCAGCACCGAAAGGGGTCTATACGAGCAGTACTTC
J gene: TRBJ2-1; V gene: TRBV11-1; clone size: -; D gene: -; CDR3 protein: CASSSPLVDSPYNEQFF; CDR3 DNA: TGTGCCAGCAGCTCTCCCCTAGTGGACAGTCCCTACAATGAGCAGTTCTTC
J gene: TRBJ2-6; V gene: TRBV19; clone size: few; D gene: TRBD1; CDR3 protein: CATKQGPSSGANVLTF; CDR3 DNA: TGTGCCACCAAACAGGGGCCGAGCTCTGGGGCCAACGTCCTGACTTTC
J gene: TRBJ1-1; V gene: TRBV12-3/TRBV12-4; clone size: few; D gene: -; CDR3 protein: CASTPGGTEAFF; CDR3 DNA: TGTGCCAGCACCCCTGGGGGGACTGAAGCTTTCTTT
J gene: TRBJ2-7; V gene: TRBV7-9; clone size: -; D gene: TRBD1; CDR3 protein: CASSHTGTGFNEQYF; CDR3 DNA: TGTGCCAGCAGCCATACCGGGACAGGATTTAACGAGCAGTACTTC
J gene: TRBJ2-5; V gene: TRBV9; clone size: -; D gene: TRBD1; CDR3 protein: CASSRGPWETQYF; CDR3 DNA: TGTGCCAGCAGCAGGGGGCCATGGGAGACCCAGTACTTC
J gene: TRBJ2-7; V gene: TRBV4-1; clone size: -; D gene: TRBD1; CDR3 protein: CASSQATGTVTYEQYF; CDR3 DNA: TGCGCCAGCAGCCAAGCAACCGGGACAGTTACCTACGAGCAGTACTTC
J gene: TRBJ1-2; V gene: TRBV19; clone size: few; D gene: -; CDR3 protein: CASIRQGLSYGYTF; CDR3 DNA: TGTGCCAGTATACGGCAGGGTCTATCGTATGGCTACACCTTC
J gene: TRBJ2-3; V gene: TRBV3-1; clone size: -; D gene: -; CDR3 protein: CASSPTTGGTDTQYF; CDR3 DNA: TGTGCCAGCTCCCCAACGACGGGGGGCACAGATACGCAGTATTTT
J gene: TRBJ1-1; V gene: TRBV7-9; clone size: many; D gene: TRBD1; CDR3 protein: CASSPPQGARNTEAFF; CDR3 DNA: TGTGCCAGCAGCCCCCCCCAGGGGGCAAGGAACACTGAAGCTTTCTTT
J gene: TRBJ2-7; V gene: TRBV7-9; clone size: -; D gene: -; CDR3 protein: CASSSNRGGEQYF; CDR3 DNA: TGTGCCAGCAGCTCTAACAGGGGGGGAGAGCAGTACTTC
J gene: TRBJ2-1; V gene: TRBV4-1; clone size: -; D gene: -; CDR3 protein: CASSHQDLSSYNEQFF; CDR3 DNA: TGCGCCAGCAGCCACCAGGACTTGAGCTCCTACAATGAGCAGTTCTTC
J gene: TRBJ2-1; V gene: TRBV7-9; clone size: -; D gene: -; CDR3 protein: CASSLVEGGARPYNEQFF; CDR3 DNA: TGTGCCAGCAGCTTAGTAGAGGGGGGAGCTCGGCCCTACAATGAGCAGTTCTTC
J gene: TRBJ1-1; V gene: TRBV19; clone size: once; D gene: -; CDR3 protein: CASSPHPGETSLNTEAFF; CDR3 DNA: TGTGCCAGTAGTCCCCACCCCGGGGAGACCTCACTGAACACTGAAGCTTTCTTT
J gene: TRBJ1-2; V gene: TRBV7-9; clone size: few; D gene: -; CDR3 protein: CASSPRNRPINYGYTF; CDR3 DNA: TGTGCCAGCAGCCCTAGAAACAGGCCAATTAACTATGGCTACACCTTC
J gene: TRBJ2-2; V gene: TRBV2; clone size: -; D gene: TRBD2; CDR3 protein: CASSDSIRTSGRTGELFF; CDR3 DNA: TGTGCCAGCAGTGATAGTATCCGGACTAGCGGGAGGACAGGGGAGCTGTTTTTT
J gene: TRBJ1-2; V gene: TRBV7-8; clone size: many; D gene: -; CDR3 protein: CASTPGTLNGYTF; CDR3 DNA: TGTGCCAGCACCCCCGGGACCCTGAATGGCTACACCTTC
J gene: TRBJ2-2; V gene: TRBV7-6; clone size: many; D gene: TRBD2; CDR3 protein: CASSFLPGLAGGANTGELFF; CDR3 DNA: TGTGCCAGCAGCTTCCTTCCCGGTCTAGCGGGGGGGGCGAACACCGGGGAGCTGTTTTTT
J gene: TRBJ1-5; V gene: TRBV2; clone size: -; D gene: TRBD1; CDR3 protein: CASGRTGGPLNQPQHF; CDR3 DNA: TGTGCCAGCGGGAGGACAGGGGGGCCCCTCAATCAGCCCCAGCATTTT
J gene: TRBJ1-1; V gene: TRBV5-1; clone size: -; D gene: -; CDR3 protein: CASSLRGTPNEAFF; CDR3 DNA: TGCGCCAGCAGCTTGCGTGGGACACCAAATGAAGCTTTCTTT